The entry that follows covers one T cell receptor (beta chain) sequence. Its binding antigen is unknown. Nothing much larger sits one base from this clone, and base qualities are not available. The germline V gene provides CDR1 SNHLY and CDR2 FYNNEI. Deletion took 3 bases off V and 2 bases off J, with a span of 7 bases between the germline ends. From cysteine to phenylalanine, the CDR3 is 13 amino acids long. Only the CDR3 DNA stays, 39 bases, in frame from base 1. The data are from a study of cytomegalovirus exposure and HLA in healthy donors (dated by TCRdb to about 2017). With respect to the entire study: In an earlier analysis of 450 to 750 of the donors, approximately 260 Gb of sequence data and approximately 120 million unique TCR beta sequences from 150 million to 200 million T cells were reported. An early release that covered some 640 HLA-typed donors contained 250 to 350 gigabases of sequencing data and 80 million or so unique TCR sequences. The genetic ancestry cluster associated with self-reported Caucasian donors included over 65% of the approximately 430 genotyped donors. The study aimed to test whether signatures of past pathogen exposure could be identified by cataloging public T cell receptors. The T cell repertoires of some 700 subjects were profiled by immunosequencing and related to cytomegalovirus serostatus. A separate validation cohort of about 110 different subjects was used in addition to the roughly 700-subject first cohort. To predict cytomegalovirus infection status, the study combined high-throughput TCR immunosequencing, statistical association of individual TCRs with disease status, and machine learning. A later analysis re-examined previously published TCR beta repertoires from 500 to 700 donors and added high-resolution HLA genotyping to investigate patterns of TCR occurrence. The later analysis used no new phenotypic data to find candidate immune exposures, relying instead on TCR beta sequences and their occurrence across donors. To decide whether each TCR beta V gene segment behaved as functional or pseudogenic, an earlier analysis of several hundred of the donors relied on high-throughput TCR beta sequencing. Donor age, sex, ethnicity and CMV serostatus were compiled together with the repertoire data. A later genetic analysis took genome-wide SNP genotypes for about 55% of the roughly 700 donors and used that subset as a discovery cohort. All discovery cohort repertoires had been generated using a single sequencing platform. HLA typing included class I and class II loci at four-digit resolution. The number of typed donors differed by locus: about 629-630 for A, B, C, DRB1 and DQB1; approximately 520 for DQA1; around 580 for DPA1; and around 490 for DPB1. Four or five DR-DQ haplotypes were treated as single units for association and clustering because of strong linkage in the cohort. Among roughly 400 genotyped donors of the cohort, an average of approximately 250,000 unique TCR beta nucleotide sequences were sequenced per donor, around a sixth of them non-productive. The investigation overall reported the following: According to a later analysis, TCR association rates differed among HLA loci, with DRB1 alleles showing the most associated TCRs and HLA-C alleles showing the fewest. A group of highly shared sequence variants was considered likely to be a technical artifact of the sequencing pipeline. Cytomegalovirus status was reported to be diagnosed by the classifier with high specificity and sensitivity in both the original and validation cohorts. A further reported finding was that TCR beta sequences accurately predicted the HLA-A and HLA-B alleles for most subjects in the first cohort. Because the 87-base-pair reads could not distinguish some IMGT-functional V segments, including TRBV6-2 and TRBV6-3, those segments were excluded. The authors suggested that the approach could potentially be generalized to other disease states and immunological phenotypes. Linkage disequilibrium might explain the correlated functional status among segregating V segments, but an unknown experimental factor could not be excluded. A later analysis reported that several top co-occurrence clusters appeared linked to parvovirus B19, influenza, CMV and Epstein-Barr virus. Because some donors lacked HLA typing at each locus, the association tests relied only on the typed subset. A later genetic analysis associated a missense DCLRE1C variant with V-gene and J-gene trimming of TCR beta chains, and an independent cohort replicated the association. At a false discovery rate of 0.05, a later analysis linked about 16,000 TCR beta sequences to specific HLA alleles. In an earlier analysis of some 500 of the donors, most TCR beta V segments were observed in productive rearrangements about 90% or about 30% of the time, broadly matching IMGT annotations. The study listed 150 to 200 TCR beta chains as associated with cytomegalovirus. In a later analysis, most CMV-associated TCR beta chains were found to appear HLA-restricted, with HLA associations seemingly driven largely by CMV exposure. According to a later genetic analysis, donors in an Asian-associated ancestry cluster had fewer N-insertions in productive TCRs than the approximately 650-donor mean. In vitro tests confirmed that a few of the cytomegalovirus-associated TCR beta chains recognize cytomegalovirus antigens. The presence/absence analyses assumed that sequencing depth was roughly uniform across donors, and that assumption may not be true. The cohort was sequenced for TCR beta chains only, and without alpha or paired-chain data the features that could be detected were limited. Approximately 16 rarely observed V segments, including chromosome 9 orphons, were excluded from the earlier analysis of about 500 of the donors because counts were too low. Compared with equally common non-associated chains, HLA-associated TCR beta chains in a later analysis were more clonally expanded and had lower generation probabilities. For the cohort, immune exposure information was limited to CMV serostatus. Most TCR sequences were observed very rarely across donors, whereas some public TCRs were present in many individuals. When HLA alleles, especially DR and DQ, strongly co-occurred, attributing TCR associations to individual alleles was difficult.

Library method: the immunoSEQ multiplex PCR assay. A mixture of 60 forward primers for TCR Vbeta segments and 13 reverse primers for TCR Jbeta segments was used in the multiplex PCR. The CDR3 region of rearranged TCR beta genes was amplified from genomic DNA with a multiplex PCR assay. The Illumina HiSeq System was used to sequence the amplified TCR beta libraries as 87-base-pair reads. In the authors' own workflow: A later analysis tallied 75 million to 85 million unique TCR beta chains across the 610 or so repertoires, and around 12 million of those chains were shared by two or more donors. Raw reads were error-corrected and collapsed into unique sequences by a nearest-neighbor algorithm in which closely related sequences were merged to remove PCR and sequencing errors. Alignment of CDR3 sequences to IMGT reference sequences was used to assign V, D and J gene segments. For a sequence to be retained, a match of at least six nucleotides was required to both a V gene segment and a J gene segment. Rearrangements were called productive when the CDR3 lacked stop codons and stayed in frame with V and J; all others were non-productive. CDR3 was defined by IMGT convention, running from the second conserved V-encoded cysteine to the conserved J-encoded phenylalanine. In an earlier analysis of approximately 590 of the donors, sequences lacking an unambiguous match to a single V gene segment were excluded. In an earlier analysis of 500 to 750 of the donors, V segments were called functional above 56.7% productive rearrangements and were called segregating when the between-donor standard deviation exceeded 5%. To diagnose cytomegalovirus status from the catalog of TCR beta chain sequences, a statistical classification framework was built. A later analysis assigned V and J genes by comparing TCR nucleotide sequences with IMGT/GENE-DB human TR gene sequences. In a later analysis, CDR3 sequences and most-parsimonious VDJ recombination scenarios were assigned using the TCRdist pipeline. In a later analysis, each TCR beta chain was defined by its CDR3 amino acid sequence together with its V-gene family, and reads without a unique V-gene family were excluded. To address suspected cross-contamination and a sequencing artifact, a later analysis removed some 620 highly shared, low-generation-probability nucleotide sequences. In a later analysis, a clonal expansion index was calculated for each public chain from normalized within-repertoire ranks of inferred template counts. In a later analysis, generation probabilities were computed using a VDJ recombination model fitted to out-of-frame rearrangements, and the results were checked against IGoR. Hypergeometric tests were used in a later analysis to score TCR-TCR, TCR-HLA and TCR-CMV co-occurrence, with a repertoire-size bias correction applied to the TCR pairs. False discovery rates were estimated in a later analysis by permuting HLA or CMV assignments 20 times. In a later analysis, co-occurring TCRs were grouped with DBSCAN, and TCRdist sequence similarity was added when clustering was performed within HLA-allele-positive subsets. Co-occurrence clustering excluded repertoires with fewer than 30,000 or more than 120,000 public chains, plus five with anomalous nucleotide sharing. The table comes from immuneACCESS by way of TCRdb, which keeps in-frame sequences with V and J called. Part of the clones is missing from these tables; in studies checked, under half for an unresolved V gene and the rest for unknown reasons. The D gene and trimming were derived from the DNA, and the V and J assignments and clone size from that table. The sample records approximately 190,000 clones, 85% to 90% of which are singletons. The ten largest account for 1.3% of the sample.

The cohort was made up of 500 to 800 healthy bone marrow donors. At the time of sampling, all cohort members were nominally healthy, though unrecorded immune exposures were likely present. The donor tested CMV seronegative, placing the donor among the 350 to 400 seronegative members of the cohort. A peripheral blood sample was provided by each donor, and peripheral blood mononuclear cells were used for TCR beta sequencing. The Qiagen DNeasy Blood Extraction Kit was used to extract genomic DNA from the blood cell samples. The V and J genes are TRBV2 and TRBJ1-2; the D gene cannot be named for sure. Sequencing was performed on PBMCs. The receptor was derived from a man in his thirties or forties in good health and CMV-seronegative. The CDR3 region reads CASSETPNYGYTF. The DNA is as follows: TGTGCCAGCAGTGAGACACCCAACTATGGCTACACCTTC.